This TCR beta chain was obtained from a study of blood T cell repertoires in COVID-19. For the study at large: T cells, B-cell-depleted T cells, or PBMCs provided the cDNA or gDNA that served as material.

Produced via immunoSEQ multiplex PCR; TCRdb's table is partial and in-frame only. The sample includes around 430,000 clones, about 86% of them seen just once. Each recovered donor of Cohort 3 presented with two negative PCRs, clearance, or symptom resolution. Between the trimmed V and J ends, which lost 2 bases and 7 bases, there was a span of 13 bases. CDR3 length: 15 residues. Germline V gene sequence: CDR1 SGDLS, CDR2 YYNGEE. The origin of this receptor is a woman in her 50s who had recovered from COVID-19. Sequences were obtained from PBMCs or T cells enriched from blood (not recorded which). The chain uses TRBV9 and TRBJ1-6; no definite D call. The CDR3 bases are TGTGCCAGCAGCGTGGAGGGAAGGACGAATTCACCCCTCCACTTT. Amino acids: CASSVEGRTNSPLHF.